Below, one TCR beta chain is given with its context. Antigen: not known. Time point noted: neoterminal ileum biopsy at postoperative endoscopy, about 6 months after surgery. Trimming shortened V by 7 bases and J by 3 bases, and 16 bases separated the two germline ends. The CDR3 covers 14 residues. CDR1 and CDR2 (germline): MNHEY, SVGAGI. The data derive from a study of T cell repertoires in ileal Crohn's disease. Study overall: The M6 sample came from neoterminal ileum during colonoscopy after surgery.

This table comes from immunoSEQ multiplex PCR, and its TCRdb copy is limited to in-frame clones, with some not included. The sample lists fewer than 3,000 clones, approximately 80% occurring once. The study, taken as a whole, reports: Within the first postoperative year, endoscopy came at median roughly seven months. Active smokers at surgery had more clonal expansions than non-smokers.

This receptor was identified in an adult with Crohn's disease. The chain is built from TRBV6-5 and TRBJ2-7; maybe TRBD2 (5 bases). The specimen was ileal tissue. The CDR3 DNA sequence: TGTGCCAGCAACTCTATGTCTGCGGGCTACGAGCAGTACTTC. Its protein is CASNSMSAGYEQYF.